This T cell receptor (beta chain) was obtained from a study of blood T cells in healthy people across ages. The study's findings and limits: Getting older went along with TCR beta diversity per million T cells dropping roughly linearly.

About this clonotype itself: Its antigen is as yet unknown.

Alongside a J-beta primer mix, a sample-barcoded 5' primer served in a second PCR lasting roughly 6 to 11 cycles. A 12-random-nucleotide template-switch adaptor tagged each cDNA molecule. TCRdb recomputed calls from the 5' RACE reads with MiXCR, one row per CDR3 protein. The sample lists around 1,500,000 distinct CDR3 sequences, roughly 40% seen once, with 7.9% in the top ten. Trimming stripped 7 bases from V and 9 bases from J, with 7 bases between. The V gene's germline CDR1 is MNHNY and CDR2 SVGAGI (reference sequence). CDR3 length: 11 residues. This clonotype originated in a woman aged 18-35 years in good health. The chain has TRBV6-6 and TRBJ1-6; the D is unclear. The sequencing input was blood. CDR3 residues: CASTTGSPLHF. CDR3 sequence (DNA): TGTGCCAGCACCACGGGTTCACCCCTCCACTTT.